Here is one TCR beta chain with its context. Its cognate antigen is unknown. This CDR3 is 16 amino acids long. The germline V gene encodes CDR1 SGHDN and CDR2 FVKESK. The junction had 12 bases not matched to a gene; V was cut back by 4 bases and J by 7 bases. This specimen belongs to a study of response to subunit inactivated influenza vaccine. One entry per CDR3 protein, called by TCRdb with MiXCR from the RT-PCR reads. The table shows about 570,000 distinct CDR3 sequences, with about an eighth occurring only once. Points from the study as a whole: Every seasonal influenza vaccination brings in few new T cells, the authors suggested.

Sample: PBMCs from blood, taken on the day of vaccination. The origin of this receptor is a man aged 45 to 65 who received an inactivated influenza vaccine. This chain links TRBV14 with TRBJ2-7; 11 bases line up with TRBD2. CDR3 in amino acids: CASSPLLSLAGGEQYF. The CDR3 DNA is TGTGCCAGCAGCCCCCTCCTCAGCCTAGCGGGGGGTGAGCAGTACTTC.